This passage covers 23 T cell receptor beta chains from one sample sequenced in a study of cytomegalovirus exposure and HLA in healthy donors (dated by TCRdb to about 2017). Libraries were made using the immunoSEQ multiplex PCR assay. A mixture of 60 forward primers for TCR Vbeta segments and 13 reverse primers for TCR Jbeta segments was used in the multiplex PCR. This is the immuneACCESS table as TCRdb keeps it, with only in-frame sequences that have V and J called. A part of the clones is gone; compared with another copy, unresolved V genes explain less than half, and the rest is unexplained. The sample includes some 85,000 clones, with less than 80% observed a single time. The ten largest clones represent over 1.1% of the sample. Sample: PBMCs. The receptors come from a male donor in good health and CMV-seronegative.

V usage is TRBV5-4 and J usage is TRBJ1-2; D gene unclear. CDR3 length equals 17 residues. The V end lost 0 bases, the J end lost 0 bases, and 15 bases lay between the germline ends. CDR1 is SGHNT, CDR2 YYREEE, per germline (reference sequence). CDR3 amino acids: CASSLELPYQSNYGYTF. DNA of the CDR3: TGTGCCAGCAGCTTGGAACTTCCTTACCAATCTAACTATGGCTACACCTTC.

The V call is TRBV28, the J call TRBJ2-5; D is unclear. Matching the DNA end better, TRBJ2-7 makes the J call doubtful. CDR1 and CDR2 (germline): MDHEN, SYDVKM. The CDR3 contains 13 residues. The DNA for the CDR3 is TGTGCCAGCAGTTTTACTAACTCCTACGAGCAGTACTTC. Its protein is CASSFTNSYEQYF.

This sequence joins TRBV7-9 and TRBJ1-3; D unclear. The V and J ends lost 2 bases and 1 base respectively, with 6 bases between them. The length of the CDR3 is 14 residues. Germline-derived CDR1 and CDR2 are SEHNR and FQNEAQ (reference sequence). The CDR3: CASSLSTSGNTIYF. The CDR3 DNA reads TGTGCCAGCAGCTTATCGACTTCTGGAAACACCATATATTTT.

This chain connects TRBV5-6 to TRBJ1-4; perhaps TRBD1 as D (6 bases). The germline gives CDR1 SGHDT, CDR2 YYEEEE. V dropped 2 bases and J dropped 8 bases, with 16 bases sitting between them. The CDR3 runs 15 residues. CDR3 region: CASSLQGTRKEKLFF. Here the CDR3 DNA reads TGTGCCAGCAGCTTACAGGGAACGCGAAAAGAAAAACTGTTTTTT.

The chain carries TRBV4-1 and TRBJ2-1, with TRBD2 identical over 10 bases. The germline V gene has CDR1 MGHRA and CDR2 YSYEKL. Unmatched junction bases numbered 6, after V lost 5 bases and J lost 8 bases. This CDR3 has 14 amino acids. CDR3 nucleotide sequence: TGCGCCAGCAGCAGACCCAGCGGGAGGGATGAGCAGTTCTTC. This translates into CASSRPSGRDEQFF.

The chain has TRBV6-1 and TRBJ1-2; D might be TRBD1 (5 bases). This CDR3 spans 15 amino acids. Germline V lookup: CDR1 MNHNS, CDR2 SASEGT. V lost 7 bases to trimming and J lost 0 bases, with 15 bases between them. The CDR3 sequence: CASIPTGSANYGYTF. The CDR3 nucleotides read TGTGCCAGCATCCCAACAGGCAGCGCTAACTATGGCTACACCTTC.

The chain combines TRBV18 with TRBJ2-7, with 10 bases identical to TRBD1. The CDR3 extends over 15 amino acids. The trim removed 2 bases at V and 6 bases at J, leaving 7 bases unmatched. Germline CDR1 is KGHSH and CDR2 is LQKENI. CDR3 residues: CASSPKTGGEGEQYF. The CDR3 DNA reads as TGTGCCAGCTCACCAAAGACAGGGGGCGAAGGCGAGCAGTACTTC. Supplemented by reference TRBV18 and TRBJ2-7, the full variable domain reads NAGVMQNPRHLVRRRGQEARLRCSPMKGHSHVYWYRQLPEEGLKFMVYLQKENIIDESGMPKERFSAEFPKEGPSILRIQQVVRGDSAAYFCASSPKTGGEGEQYFGPGTRLTVT.

The V call is TRBV4-3, the J call TRBJ1-3, with 7 bases fitting TRBD1. This CDR3 spans 17 amino acids. CDR1 LGHNA and CDR2 YSLEER come from the germline V gene. The J segment lost 2 bases and the V segment lost 2 bases, leaving 9 bases of the junction unmatched. Here the CDR3 reads CASSQHYRGSTGNTIYF. The CDR3 DNA sequence: TGCGCCAGCAGCCAACATTACAGGGGAAGCACTGGAAACACCATATATTTT.

V gene TRBV7-2 combines with J gene TRBJ1-5, with D unclear. Trimming cost V 1 base and J 2 bases, with 15 bases left between them. Germline V gene sequence: CDR1 SGHTA, CDR2 FQGNSA. This CDR3 contains 17 residues. This CDR3 reads CASSLVARQDGNQPQHF. The CDR3 bases are TGTGCCAGCAGCTTAGTGGCTCGCCAGGATGGCAATCAGCCCCAGCATTTT.

The V gene is TRBV7-9, the J gene TRBJ2-1, with a tentative D call TRBD2 (6 bases). Deletions cut 1 base from V and 7 bases from J, with 17 bases between. Germline assignment: CDR1 SEHNR and CDR2 FQNEAQ (reference sequence). The length of the CDR3 is 16 residues. The CDR3: CASSLEGLQFSNEQFF. DNA of the CDR3: TGTGCCAGCAGCTTAGAGGGACTCCAATTTTCGAATGAGCAGTTCTTC.

The CDR3 loop reads CASSSSESSYNEQFF. The CDR3, as DNA: TGTGCCAGCAGCTCTAGCGAGAGCTCCTACAATGAGCAGTTCTTC. The rearrangement links TRBV7-7 to TRBJ2-1; tentative D call: TRBD2 (6 bases). CDR1 and CDR2 (germline): SSHAT, FNYEAQ (reference sequence). V lost 4 bases and J lost 0, with 10 bases in between. The CDR3 consists of 15 residues.

DNA for the CDR3: TGTGCCACCAGCAGAGATGGCCTTCTCGCCACAGATACGCAGTATTTT. Encoded protein: CATSRDGLLATDTQYF. The chain employs TRBV15 and TRBJ2-3; no reliable D call. Trimming took 0 bases from V and 2 from J, leaving 12 bases between them. Germline V gene lookup returns CDR1 LNHNV and CDR2 YYDKDF (reference sequence). The CDR3 runs to 16 residues.

This clone was counted a single time. V gene TRBV6-6 combines with J gene TRBJ2-7; possibly TRBD1 for D (6 bases). CDR1 and CDR2 (germline): MNHNY, SVGAGI (reference sequence). V was cut by 2 bases and J by 2 bases, with 16 bases left in between. This CDR3 comprises 16 residues. CDR3 loop: CASSYDPQGPTYEQYF. The CDR3 DNA reads TGTGCCAGCAGTTACGATCCACAGGGCCCGACCTACGAGCAGTACTTC.

The chain carries TRBV5-1 and TRBJ2-2; 7 bases are shared with TRBD2. Per germline, CDR1 SGHRS and CDR2 YFSETQ. This CDR3 spans 18 amino acids. V lost 2 bases, J lost 5 bases, and 15 bases stayed unmatched. The DNA for the CDR3 is TGCGCCAGCAGCTTTTGGTCCAGTAGGGCGGGAGATACCGGGGAGCTGTTTTTT. Protein sequence: CASSFWSSRAGDTGELFF.

This rearrangement joins TRBV7-8 to TRBJ1-2; TRBD1 is a possible D gene (5 bases). V was cut by 5 bases and J by 0 bases, with 10 bases left in between. This CDR3 has 14 amino acids. Germline assignment: CDR1 SGHVS and CDR2 FQNEAQ. CDR3 nucleotides: TGTGCCAGCAGCCCCAGGGCCTCTAACTATGGCTACACCTTC. This codes for CASSPRASNYGYTF.

This chain connects TRBV2 to TRBJ2-3, with a weak D call TRBD2 (5 bases). V gave up 1 base and J gave up 4 bases, with 9 bases separating them. CDR1 and CDR2 (germline): SNHLY, FYNNEI. The CDR3 consists of 14 residues. The CDR3 here is CASSEVGAADTQYF. CDR3 nucleotides: TGTGCCAGCAGTGAAGTGGGAGCCGCAGATACGCAGTATTTT. Drawing the rest from reference TRBV2 and TRBJ2-3, the complete variable domain is EPEVTQTPSHQVTQMGQEVILRCVPISNHLYFYWYRQILGQKVEFLVSFYNNEISEKSEIFDDQFSVERPDGSNFTLKIRSTKLEDSAMYFCASSEVGAADTQYFGPGTRLTVL.

The rearrangement joins TRBV10-2 to TRBJ1-4; TRBD1 is a possible D gene (5 bases). The CDR3 covers 15 residues. The germline V and J ends were trimmed by 4 bases and 8 bases, with 17 bases remaining between them. CDR1 is WSHSY and CDR2 is SAAADI in the germline V gene. This CDR3 reads CASSVGSDTDEKLFF. CDR3 bases: TGCGCCAGCAGTGTTGGGTCGGACACTGACGAAAAACTGTTTTTT.

The chain couples TRBV6-5 to TRBJ1-1; D remains ambiguous. This CDR3 region has 14 residues. Trimming took 2 bases from V and 1 from J, leaving 8 bases between them. Germline CDR1 is MNHEY and CDR2 is SVGAGI. This CDR3 is CASSYEGWNTEAFF. The CDR3 nucleotides are TGTGCCAGCAGTTACGAGGGCTGGAACACTGAAGCTTTCTTT.

This clone was seen a handful of times. Other DNA sequences within the sample encode an identical CDR3. V is TRBV9 and J is TRBJ2-5; no clear D gene. CDR3 size: 13 residues. From germline, CDR1 is SGDLS and CDR2 YYNGEE. The V gene lost 0 bases and the J gene lost 2 bases, with 5 bases spanning the gap. The CDR3 region has the DNA TGTGCCAGCAGCGTAGGCGGACAAGAGACCCAGTACTTC. It codes for CASSVGGQETQYF.

The V call is TRBV7-2, the J call TRBJ2-2; weak D call: TRBD1 (6 bases). Trimming left V 2 bases short and J 4 bases short, with 8 bases between. CDR3 size: 14 residues. Per the germline V gene, CDR1 is SGHTA and CDR2 is FQGNSA. In DNA form, the CDR3 reads TGTGCCAGCAGCTTACAGGGGATCACCGGGGAGCTGTTTTTT. The encoded protein is CASSLQGITGELFF.

This clone was counted only a few times. The chain couples TRBV9 to TRBJ1-4, with 10 positions matching TRBD1. V gave up 3 bases and J gave up 2 bases; unmatched junction bases: 7. The V gene's germline CDR1 is SGDLS and CDR2 YYNGEE. There are 17 residues in the CDR3. The CDR3 loop is CASSGPRQGATNEKLFF. The CDR3 DNA follows: TGTGCCAGCAGCGGACCCCGACAGGGGGCGACTAATGAAAAACTGTTTTTT.

The genes are TRBV7-2 and TRBJ2-2; a weak D match, TRBD1 (6 bases). Germline V gene data show CDR1 as SGHTA and CDR2 as FQGNSA. The CDR3 contains 14 residues. Trimming left V 8 bases short and J 5 bases short, with 15 bases between. The CDR3 nucleotides read TGTGCCAGCCGAGGGGGAGAGTTAACCGGGGAGCTGTTTTTT. Protein: CASRGGELTGELFF.

The V gene is TRBV15, the J gene TRBJ2-7; D gene unclear. V lost 4 bases to trimming and J lost 2 bases, with 12 bases between them. Germline V gene sequence: CDR1 LNHNV, CDR2 YYDKDF (reference sequence). The CDR3 contains 14 residues. CDR3: CATSIQFTAYEQYF. The CDR3 DNA reads TGTGCCACCAGCATACAGTTTACTGCCTACGAGCAGTACTTC.